Each of the 9 T cell receptor beta chains below was sequenced from the same sample in a study of T cells after yellow fever vaccination. TCRdb recomputed calls from the 5' RACE reads with MiXCR, one row per CDR3 protein. Among around 350,000 distinct CDR3 sequences listed, about 9.9% were seen once. This specimen consisted of PBMCs, obtained on the day of the first yellow fever vaccination. The origin of the receptors is a man aged 18 to 35 who received the YFV17D yellow fever vaccine.

This chain links TRBV3-1 with TRBJ1-5; TRBD1 matches at 7 bases. The CDR3 length is 16 residues. J gave up 6 bases and V 3 bases, and 11 bases lay outside the gene matches. Germline lookup yields CDR1 LGHDT and CDR2 YNNKEL (reference sequence). The CDR3 bases are TGTGCCAGCAGCCACCTTCTGACAGGGAGGGTTCAGCCCCAGCATTTT. Translated, it gives CASSHLLTGRVQPQHF.

There are many counts of this clonotype. The chain carries TRBV4-1 and TRBJ1-6; weak D call: TRBD1 (6 bases). Germline V gene lookup returns CDR1 MGHRA and CDR2 YSYEKL. This CDR3 has 15 amino acids. V was clipped by 0 bases and J by 8 bases, with 11 bases between them. The CDR3 is CASSQEVTGDSPLHF. CDR3 sequence (DNA): TGCGCCAGCAGCCAAGAGGTGACAGGAGATTCACCCCTCCACTTT.

This chain uses TRBV6-1 with TRBJ1-1; TRBD1 might be the D (6 bases). The V and J ends lost 6 bases and 2 bases respectively, with 13 bases between them. CDR3 length: 14 amino acids. Germline values: CDR1 MNHNS, CDR2 SASEGT. DNA for the CDR3: TGTGCCAGCAGCCGTAGGACAGACAACACTGAAGCTTTCTTT. Residues: CASSRRTDNTEAFF.

The V and J genes are TRBV6-4 and TRBJ2-3; 8 bases agree with TRBD2. CDR3 size: 15 residues. The V gene's germline CDR1 is MRHNA and CDR2 SNTAGT. Losses at the gene ends were 6 bases for V and 2 bases for J; bases not matched to a gene: 7. The CDR3 sequence: CASSRLATPTDTQYF. The CDR3 DNA reads TGTGCCAGCAGCCGACTAGCGACCCCCACAGATACGCAGTATTTT.

This clonotype was recorded many times. The chain links TRBV6-5 to TRBJ2-1; possibly TRBD1 or TRBD2 for D (5 bases each). This CDR3 contains 11 residues. V lost 2 bases and J 12 bases, leaving 8 bases between the germline ends. The germline CDR1 and CDR2 sequences are MNHEY and SVGAGI. The CDR3 is CASSYTGGQFF. In DNA form, the CDR3 reads TGTGCCAGCAGTTACACAGGAGGGCAGTTCTTC.

This clonotype was observed a few times. The V gene is TRBV7-8, the J gene TRBJ2-5; weak D call: TRBD1 (6 bases). The V end was cut by 0 bases, the J end by 9 bases, with 23 bases between. Germline V lookup: CDR1 SGHVS, CDR2 FQNEAQ. The CDR3 is 17 amino acids. DNA for the CDR3: TGTGCCAGCAGCTTAGCCATCCCGGACAGTACTCCTAGGTCCCAGTACTTC. Amino acids: CASSLAIPDSTPRSQYF.

This clonotype has a handful of counts. The chain recombines TRBV4-3 with TRBJ1-5; TRBD1 matches at 7 bases. The CDR3 spans 15 residues. Germline lookup yields CDR1 LGHNA and CDR2 YSLEER. V dropped 3 bases and J dropped 3; count of bases not matched to a gene: 5. DNA of the CDR3: TGCGCCAGCAGCCAGTCCAGGGGGAACAATCAGCCCCAGCATTTT. It yields the protein CASSQSRGNNQPQHF.

This clonotype was counted between two and nine times. The rearrangement uses TRBV12-3 or TRBV12-4 and TRBJ1-5; TRBD1 is a possible D gene (6 bases). V lost 3 bases, J lost 7 bases, and 13 bases lay in between. The CDR3 sequence is 14 residues long. The CDR3 loop reads CASSFQGTLQPQHF. CDR3 in DNA: TGTGCCAGCAGTTTCCAAGGGACACTCCAGCCCCAGCATTTT.

This clonotype was detected ten times or more. V and J are TRBV29-1 and TRBJ1-2, with D maybe TRBD1 (6 bases). CDR1 SQVTM and CDR2 ANQGSEA come from the germline V gene. V was clipped by 1 base and J by 0 bases, with 15 bases between them. CDR3 length: 16 residues. Written as DNA, the CDR3 is TGCAGCGTTGAAGTGGCTTGGGAGGGGGCTAACTATGGCTACACCTTC. Its translation is CSVEVAWEGANYGYTF.